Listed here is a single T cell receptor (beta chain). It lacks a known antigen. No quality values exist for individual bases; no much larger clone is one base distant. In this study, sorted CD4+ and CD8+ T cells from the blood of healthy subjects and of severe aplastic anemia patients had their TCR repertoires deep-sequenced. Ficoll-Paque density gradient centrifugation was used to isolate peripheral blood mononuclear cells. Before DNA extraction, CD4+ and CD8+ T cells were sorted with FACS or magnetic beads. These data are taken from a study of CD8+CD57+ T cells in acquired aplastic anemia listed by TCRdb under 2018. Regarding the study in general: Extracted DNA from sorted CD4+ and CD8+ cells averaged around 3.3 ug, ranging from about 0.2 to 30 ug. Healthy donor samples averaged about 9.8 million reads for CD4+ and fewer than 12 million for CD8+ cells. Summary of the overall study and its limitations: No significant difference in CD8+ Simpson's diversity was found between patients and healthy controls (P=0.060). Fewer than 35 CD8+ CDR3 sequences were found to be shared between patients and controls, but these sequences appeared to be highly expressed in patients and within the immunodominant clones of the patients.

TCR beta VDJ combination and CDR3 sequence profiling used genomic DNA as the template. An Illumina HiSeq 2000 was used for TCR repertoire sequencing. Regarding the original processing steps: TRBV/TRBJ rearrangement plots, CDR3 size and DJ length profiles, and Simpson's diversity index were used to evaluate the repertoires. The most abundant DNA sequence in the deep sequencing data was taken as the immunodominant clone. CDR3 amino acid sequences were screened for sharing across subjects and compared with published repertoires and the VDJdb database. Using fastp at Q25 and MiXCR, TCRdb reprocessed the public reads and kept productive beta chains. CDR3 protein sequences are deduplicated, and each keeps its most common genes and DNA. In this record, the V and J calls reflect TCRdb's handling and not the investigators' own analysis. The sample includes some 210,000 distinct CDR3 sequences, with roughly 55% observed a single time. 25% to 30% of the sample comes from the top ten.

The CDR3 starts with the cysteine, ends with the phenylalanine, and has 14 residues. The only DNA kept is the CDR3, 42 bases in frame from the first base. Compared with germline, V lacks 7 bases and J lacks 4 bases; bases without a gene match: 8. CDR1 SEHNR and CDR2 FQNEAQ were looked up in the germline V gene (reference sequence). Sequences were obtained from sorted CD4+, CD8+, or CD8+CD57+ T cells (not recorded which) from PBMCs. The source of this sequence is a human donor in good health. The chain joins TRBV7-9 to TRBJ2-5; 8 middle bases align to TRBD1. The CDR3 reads CASTGTGLTETQYF. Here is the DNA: TGTGCCAGCACCGGGACAGGTCTAACAGAGACCCAGTACTTC.